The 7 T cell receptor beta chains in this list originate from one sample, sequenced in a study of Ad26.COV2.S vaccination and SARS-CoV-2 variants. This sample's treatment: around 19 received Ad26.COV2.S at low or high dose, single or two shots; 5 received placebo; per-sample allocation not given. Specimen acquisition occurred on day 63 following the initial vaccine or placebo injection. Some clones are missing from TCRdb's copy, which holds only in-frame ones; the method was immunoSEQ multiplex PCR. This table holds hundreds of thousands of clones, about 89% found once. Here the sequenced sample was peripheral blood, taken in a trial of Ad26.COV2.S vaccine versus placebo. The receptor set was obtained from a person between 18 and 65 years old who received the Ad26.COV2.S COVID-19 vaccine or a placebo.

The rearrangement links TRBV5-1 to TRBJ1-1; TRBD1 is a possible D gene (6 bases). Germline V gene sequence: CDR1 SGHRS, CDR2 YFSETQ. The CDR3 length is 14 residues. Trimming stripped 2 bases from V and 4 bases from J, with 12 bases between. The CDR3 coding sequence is TGCGCCAGCAGCTTACAGGGTGGAGGCACTGAAGCTTTCTTT. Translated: CASSLQGGGTEAFF.

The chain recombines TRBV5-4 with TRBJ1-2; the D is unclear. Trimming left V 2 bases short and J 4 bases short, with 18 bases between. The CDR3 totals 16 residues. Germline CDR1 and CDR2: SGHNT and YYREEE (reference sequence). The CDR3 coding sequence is TGTGCCAGCAGCTTTAAATTCCAGAGTCAGGCCTATGGCTACACCTTC. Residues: CASSFKFQSQAYGYTF.

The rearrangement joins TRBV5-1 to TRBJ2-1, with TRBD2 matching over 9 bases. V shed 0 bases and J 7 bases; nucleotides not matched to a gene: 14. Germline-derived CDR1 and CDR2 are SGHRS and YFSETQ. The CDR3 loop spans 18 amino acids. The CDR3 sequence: CASSLASKLAGGRNEQFF. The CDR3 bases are TGCGCCAGCAGCTTGGCTTCCAAACTAGCGGGTGGGCGGAATGAGCAGTTCTTC.

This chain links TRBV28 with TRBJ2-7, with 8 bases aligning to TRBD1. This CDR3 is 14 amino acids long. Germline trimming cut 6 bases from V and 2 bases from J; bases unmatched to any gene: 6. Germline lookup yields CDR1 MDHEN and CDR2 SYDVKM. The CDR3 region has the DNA TGTGCCAGCAGCCCAGGGGGCCTCCCCTACGAGCAGTACTTC. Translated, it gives CASSPGGLPYEQYF.

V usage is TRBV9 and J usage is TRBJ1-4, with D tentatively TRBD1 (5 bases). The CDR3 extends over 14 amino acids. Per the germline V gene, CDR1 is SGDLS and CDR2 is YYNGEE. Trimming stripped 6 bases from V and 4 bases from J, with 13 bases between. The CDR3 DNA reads TGTGCCAGCAACGAGGGGCGGGTTAATGAAAAACTGTTTTTT. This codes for CASNEGRVNEKLFF.

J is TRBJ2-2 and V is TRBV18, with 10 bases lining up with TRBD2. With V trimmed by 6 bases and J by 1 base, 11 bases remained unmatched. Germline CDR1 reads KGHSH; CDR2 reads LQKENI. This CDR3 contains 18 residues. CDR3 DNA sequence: TGTGCCAGCTCCCAACTTCTCGGGACTAGCGAGAACACCGGGGAGCTGTTTTTT. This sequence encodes CASSQLLGTSENTGELFF.

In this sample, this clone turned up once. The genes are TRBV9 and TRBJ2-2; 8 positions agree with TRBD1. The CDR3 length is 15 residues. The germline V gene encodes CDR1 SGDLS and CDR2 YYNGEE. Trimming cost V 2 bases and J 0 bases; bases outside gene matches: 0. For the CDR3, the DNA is TGTGCCAGCAGCGTGGGACAGGCGAACACCGGGGAGCTGTTTTTT. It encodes CASSVGQANTGELFF.